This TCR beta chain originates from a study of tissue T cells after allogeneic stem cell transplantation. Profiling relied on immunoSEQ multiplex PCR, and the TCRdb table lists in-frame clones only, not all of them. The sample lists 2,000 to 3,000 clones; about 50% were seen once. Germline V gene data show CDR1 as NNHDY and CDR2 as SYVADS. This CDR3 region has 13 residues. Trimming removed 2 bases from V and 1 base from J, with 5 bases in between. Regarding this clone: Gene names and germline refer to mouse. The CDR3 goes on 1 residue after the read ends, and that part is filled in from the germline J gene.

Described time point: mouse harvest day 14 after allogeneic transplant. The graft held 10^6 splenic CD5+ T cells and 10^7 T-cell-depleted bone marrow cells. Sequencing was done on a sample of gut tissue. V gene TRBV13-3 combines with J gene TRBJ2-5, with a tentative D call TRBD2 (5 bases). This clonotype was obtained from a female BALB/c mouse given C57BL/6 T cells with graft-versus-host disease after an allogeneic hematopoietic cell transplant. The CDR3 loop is CASSELDQDTQYF. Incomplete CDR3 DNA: TGTGCCAGCAGTGAACTGGACCAAGACACCCAGTAC.